The present T cell receptor beta chain was sequenced within a study of molecular identifiers for immune sequencing clone quantification. TCRdb analysed the PCR reads with MiXCR anew, one entry per CDR3 protein. The table includes 300,000 to 400,000 distinct CDR3 sequences, roughly a quarter detected once. Sorted naive CD8 T cells were those defined as CD8+CD4-CCR7+CD45RA+. This clonotype has only a few counts. Its cognate antigen is unknown. Germline trimming cut 3 bases from V and 5 bases from J; bases unmatched to any gene: 6. CDR1 and CDR2 from the germline V gene are ENHRY and SYGVKD. CDR3 length: 16 amino acids. Study-wide results and limits: Naive cells had under 1% of molecules in clones above 20 RNA copies, effectors over 97%.

What was sequenced was naive CD8+ T cells from blood, with Jurkat cell RNA spiked in. Indicated subset: FACS-sorted CD8+CD4-CCR7+CD45RA+ naive T cells. The clonotype comes from a human donor in good health. Some libraries in this study had Jurkat cell RNA spiked in. The chain employs TRBV10-3 and TRBJ2-3; 12 nucleotides agree with TRBD1. CDR3 sequence: CAISEGTGGAGDTQYF. The DNA for the CDR3 is TGTGCCATCAGTGAAGGGACAGGGGGCGCAGGAGATACGCAGTATTTT.